A selection of T cell receptor beta chains follows, all from one sample in a study of T cells in Graves' hyperthyroidism and ophthalmopathy. TCRdb reprocessed the multiplex PCR reads with MiXCR, giving one entry per CDR3 protein. Counted here are over 500,000 distinct CDR3 sequences, around 13% occurring once; the ten biggest clones make up roughly 13%. Sequenced sample: blood. All receptors come from a woman aged 40-49 years with Graves' hyperthyroidism. Each CDR3 is given with its conserved first and last residue. The D gene is left open where the match is weak. Clone size is not always given. Where it is, it says once, few, many or a class for expanded clones.

TRBJ2-7 TRBD2 TRBV27 . TGTGCCAGCAGTCCATTCACTAGCGGATTTACCTACGAGCAGTACTTC CASSPFTSGFTYEQYF
TRBJ2-5 . TRBV18 . TGTGCCAGCTCACCGAAGCGGCTTCAAGAGACCCAGTACTTC CASSPKRLQETQYF
TRBJ2-7 TRBD1 TRBV5-1 many TGCGCCAGCAGCTTGTCAGGGGGCGAGCAGTACTTC CASSLSGGEQYF
TRBJ2-1 TRBD2 TRBV2 . TGTGCCAGCACCTTGGAGGCTAGCGGGATAAATGAGCAGTTCTTC CASTLEASGINEQFF
TRBJ1-2 . TRBV30 many TGTGCCTGGAGTGACAACAGGGTTTACTATGGCTACACCTTC CAWSDNRVYYGYTF
TRBJ2-2 . TRBV28 . TGTGCCAGCAGCCAGAAGTGGGAGCTGTTTTTT CASSQKWELFF
TRBJ1-1 . TRBV28 many TGTGCCAGCAGTTTATGGACAGGCGGGACTGAAGCTTTCTTT CASSLWTGGTEAFF
TRBJ2-2 . TRBV2 . TGTGCCAGCAGTGAAGCGGGAGGACATAACACCGGGGGGCTGTTTTTT CASSEAGGHNTGGLFF
TRBJ1-4 . TRBV28 few TGTGCCAGCAGTAATGAAGAAAAACTGTTTTTT CASSNEEKLFF
TRBJ2-1 TRBD1 TRBV28 many TGTGCCAGCAGTTCTTGGGGACAGGGCTTTTACAATGAGCAGTTCTTC CASSSWGQGFYNEQFF
TRBJ2-3 TRBD2 TRBV20-1 . TGCAGTGCTGGGGCGCGGACTAGCGGGAGGTTAAGTACGCAGTATTTT CSAGARTSGRLSTQYF